This note documents a single TCR beta chain sequence. Profiling relied on immunoSEQ multiplex PCR, and the TCRdb table lists in-frame clones only, not all of them. The table has about 350,000 clones, more than 70% seen once. This sample stems from a study of blood T cell repertoires in COVID-19. Study summary: PBMCs, B-cell-depleted T cells, or T cells provided the cDNA or gDNA that made up the material.

Participants in the exposed group had met a COVID-19 case in the 2 weeks before joining the study. The CDR3 is 18 residues long. V was pared by 0 bases and J by 5 bases, with 13 bases of the junction left unmatched. Germline V gene sequence: CDR1 SGDLS, CDR2 YYNGEE. V usage is TRBV9 and J usage is TRBJ2-2; 7 bases agree with TRBD2. This sequence originates from a woman aged 30 to 39 who had been exposed to COVID-19. Sequenced material: PBMCs or T cells enriched from blood (not recorded which). The CDR3 region is CASSVGLGGRGRTGELFF. The CDR3 DNA sequence: TGTGCCAGCAGCGTAGGGTTGGGCGGGAGAGGGAGGACCGGGGAGCTGTTTTTT.